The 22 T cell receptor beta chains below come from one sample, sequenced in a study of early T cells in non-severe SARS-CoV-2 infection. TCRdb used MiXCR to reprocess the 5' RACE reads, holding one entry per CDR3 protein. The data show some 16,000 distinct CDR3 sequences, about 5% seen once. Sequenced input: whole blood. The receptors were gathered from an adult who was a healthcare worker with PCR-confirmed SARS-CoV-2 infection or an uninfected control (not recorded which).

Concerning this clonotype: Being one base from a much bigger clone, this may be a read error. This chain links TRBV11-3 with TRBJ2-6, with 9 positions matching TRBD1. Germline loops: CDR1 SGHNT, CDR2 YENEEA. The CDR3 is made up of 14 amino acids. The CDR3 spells CASNRGPGADVLTF. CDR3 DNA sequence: TGTGCCAGCAACAGGGGGCCCGGGGCCGACGTCCTGACTTTC.

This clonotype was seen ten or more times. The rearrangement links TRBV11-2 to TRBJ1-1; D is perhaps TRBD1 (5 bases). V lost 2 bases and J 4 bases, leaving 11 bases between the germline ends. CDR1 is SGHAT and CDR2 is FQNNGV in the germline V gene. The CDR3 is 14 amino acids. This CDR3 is CASSLPGSRTEAFF. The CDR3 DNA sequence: TGTGCCAGCAGCTTACCAGGGAGTCGCACTGAAGCTTTCTTT.

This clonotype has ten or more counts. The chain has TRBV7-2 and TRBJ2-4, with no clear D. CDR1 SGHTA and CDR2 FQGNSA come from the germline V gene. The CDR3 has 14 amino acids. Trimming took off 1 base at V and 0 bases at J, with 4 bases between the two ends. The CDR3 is CASSLGGAKNIQYF. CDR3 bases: TGTGCCAGCAGCTTAGGGGGAGCCAAAAACATTCAGTACTTC.

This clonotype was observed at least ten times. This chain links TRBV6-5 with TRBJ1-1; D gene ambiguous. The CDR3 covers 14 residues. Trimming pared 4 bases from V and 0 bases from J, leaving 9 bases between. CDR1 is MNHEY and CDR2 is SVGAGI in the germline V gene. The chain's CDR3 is CASSSWPMNTEAFF. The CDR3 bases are TGTGCCAGCAGTTCGTGGCCCATGAACACTGAAGCTTTCTTT.

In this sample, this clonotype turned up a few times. The CDR3 loop is CASSFVWTTTGDIQYF. The CDR3 region has the DNA TGTGCCAGCAGTTTCGTCTGGACTACCACCGGGGACATTCAGTACTTC. This chain connects TRBV28 to TRBJ2-4; D is perhaps TRBD2 (6 bases). Germline CDR1 and CDR2: MDHEN and SYDVKM. The CDR3 is made up of 16 amino acids. V was clipped by 3 bases and J by 8 bases, with 20 bases between them.

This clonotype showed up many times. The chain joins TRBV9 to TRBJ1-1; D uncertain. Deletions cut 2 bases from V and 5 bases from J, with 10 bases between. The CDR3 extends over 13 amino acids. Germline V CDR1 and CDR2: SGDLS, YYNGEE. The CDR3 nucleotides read TGTGCCAGCAGCGTTGGACCGAGGACTGAAGCTTTCTTT. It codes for CASSVGPRTEAFF.

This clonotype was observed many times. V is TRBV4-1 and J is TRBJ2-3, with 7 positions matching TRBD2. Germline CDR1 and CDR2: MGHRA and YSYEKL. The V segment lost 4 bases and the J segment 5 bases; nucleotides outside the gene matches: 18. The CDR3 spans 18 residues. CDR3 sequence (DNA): TGCGCCAGCAGCCGAAGTGGAGATGGGGAGGGCCTGATAGATACGCAGTATTTT. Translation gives CASSRSGDGEGLIDTQYF.

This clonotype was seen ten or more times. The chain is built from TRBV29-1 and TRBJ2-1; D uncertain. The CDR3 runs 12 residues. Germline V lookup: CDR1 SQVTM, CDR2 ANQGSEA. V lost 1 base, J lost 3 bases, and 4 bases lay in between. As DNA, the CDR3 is TGCAGCGTTGAAGGGGTCTACAATGAGCAGTTCTTC. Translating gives CSVEGVYNEQFF.

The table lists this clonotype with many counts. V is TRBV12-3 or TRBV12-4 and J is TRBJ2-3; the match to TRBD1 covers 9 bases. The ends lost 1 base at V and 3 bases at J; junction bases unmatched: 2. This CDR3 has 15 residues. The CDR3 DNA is TGTGCCAGCAGTTTAGGGACAGGGGTGACAGATACGCAGTATTTT. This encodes CASSLGTGVTDTQYF.

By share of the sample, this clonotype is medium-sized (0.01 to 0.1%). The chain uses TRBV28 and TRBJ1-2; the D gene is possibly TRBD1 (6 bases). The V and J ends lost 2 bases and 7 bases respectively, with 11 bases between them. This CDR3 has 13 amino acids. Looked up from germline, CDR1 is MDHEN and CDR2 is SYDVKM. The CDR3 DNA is TGTGCCAGCAGTTTAGGGCAGGGGACTGGCTACACCTTC. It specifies CASSLGQGTGYTF.

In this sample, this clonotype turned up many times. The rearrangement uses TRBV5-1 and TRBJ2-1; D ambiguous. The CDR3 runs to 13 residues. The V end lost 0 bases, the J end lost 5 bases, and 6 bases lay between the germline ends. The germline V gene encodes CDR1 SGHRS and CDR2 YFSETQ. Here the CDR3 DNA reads TGCGCCAGCAGCTTGGGGTACAACAATGAGCAGTTCTTC. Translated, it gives CASSLGYNNEQFF. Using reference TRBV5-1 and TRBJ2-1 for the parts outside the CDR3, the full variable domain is KAGVTQTPRYLIKTRGQQVTLSCSPISGHRSVSWYQQTPGQGLQFLFEYFSETQRNKGNFPGRFSGRQFSNSRSEMNVSTLELGDSALYLCASSLGYNNEQFFGPGTRLTVL.

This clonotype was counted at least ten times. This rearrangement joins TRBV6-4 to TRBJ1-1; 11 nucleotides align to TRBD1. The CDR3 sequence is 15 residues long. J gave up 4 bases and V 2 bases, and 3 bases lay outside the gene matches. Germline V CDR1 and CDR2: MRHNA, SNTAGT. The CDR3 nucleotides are TGTGCCAGCAGTGACGGCGGGACAGGGGGCACTGAAGCTTTCTTT. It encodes CASSDGGTGGTEAFF.

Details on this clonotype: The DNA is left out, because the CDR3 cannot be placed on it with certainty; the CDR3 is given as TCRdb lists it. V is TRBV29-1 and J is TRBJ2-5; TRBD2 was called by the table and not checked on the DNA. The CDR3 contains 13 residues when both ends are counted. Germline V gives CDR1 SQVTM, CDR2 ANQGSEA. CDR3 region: CSWGSGSRETRYF.

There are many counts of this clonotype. The CDR3 bases are TGTGCCAGCAGTTTCGGGAGAAGCTCTGGAAACACCATATATTTT. Residues: CASSFGRSSGNTIYF. The chain has TRBV6-5 and TRBJ1-3; D unclear. V dropped 4 bases and J dropped 0 bases, with 10 bases sitting between them. This CDR3 has 15 residues. CDR1 MNHEY and CDR2 SVGAGI come from the germline V gene.

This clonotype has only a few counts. The CDR3 bases are TGTGCCAGTAGTATAACGGCAGGGGGCGGGTATGGCTACACCTTC. Residues: CASSITAGGGYGYTF. This chain links TRBV19 with TRBJ1-2; 8 bases match TRBD1. CDR1 is LNHDA, CDR2 SQIVND, per germline (reference sequence). This CDR3 has 15 residues. With 2 bases clipped from V and 5 bases from J, the junction kept 7 bases outside the gene matches.

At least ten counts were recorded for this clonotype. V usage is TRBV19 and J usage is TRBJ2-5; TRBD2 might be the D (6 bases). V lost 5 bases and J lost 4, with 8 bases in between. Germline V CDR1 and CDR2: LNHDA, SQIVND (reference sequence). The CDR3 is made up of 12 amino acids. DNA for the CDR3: TGTGCCAGTAGTGAAGCGGGAGAGACCCAGTACTTC. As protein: CASSEAGETQYF.

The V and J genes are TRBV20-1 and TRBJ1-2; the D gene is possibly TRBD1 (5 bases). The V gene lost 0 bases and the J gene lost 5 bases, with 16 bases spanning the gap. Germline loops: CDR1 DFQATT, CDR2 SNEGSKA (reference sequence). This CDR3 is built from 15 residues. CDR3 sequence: CSARDRQKGPYGYTF. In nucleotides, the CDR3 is TGCAGTGCTAGAGATAGACAGAAAGGACCATATGGCTACACCTTC.

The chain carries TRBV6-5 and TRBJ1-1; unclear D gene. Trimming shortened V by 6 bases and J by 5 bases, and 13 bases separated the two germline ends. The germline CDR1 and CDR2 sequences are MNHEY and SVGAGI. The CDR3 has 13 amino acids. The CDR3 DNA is TGTGCCAGCAGCCAAGGGAGATTAACTGAAGCTTTCTTT. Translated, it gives CASSQGRLTEAFF.

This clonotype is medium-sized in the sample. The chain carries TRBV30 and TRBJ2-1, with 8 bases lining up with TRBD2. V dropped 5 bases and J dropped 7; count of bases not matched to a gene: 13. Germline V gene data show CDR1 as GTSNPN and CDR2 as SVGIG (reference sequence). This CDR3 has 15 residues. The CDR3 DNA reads TGTGCCTGGGCGCCGGGACTAGGGAGGAATAATGAGCAGTTCTTC. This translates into CAWAPGLGRNNEQFF.

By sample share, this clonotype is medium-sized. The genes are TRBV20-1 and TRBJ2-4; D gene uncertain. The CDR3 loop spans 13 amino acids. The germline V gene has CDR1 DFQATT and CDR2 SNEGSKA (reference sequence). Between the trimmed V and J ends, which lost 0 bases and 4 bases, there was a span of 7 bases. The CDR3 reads CSARDYEKNIQYF. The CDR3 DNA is TGCAGTGCTAGAGATTACGAGAAAAACATTCAGTACTTC.

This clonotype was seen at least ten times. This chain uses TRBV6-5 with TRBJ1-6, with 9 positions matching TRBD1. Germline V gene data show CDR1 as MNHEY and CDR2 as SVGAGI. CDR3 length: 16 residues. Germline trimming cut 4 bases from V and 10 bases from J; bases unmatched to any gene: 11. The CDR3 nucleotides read TGTGCCAGCAGTTCCACTGGGACAGGGCTTGGGTCACCCCTCCACTTT. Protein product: CASSSTGTGLGSPLHF.

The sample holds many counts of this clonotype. CDR3: CASSPTLRSYNEQFF. Here the CDR3 DNA reads TGTGCCAGCTCACCGACCCTCCGCTCCTACAATGAGCAGTTCTTC. The V call is TRBV18, the J call TRBJ2-1; D gene ambiguous. Per germline, CDR1 KGHSH and CDR2 LQKENI. The V end lost 3 bases, the J end lost 0 bases, and 9 bases lay between the germline ends. The CDR3 has 15 residues.